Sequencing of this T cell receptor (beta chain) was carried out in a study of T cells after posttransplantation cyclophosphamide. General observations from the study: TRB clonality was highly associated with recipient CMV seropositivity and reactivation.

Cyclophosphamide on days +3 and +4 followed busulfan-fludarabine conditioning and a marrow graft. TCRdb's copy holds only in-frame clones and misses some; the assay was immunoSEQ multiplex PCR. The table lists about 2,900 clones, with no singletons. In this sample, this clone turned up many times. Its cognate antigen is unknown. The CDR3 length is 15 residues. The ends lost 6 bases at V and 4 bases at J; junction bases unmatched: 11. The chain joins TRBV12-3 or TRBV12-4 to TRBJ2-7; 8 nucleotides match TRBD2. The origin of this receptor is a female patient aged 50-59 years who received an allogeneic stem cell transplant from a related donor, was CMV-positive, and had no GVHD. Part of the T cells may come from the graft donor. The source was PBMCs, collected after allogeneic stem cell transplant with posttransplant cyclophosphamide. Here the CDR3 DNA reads TGTGCCAGCAGCCACCTCGGGGGGGCAGGGTACGAGCAGTACTTC. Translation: CASSHLGGAGYEQYF.